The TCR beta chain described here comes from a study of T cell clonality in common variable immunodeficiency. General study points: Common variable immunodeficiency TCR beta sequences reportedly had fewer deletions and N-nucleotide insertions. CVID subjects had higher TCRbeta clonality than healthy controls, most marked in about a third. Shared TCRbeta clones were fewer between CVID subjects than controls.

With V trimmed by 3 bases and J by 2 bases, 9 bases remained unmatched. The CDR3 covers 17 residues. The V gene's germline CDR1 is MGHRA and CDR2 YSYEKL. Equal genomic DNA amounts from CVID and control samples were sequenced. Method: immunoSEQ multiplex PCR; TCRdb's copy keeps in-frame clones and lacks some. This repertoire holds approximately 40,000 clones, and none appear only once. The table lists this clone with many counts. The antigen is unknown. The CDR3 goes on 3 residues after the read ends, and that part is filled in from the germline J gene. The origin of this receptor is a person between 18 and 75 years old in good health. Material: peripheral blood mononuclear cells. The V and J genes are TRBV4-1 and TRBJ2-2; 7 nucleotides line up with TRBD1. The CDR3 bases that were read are TGCGCCAGCAGCCACCCGACAGGGAGAATCAACACCGGGGAG. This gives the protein CASSHPTGRINTGE. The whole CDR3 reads CASSHPTGRINTGELFF.